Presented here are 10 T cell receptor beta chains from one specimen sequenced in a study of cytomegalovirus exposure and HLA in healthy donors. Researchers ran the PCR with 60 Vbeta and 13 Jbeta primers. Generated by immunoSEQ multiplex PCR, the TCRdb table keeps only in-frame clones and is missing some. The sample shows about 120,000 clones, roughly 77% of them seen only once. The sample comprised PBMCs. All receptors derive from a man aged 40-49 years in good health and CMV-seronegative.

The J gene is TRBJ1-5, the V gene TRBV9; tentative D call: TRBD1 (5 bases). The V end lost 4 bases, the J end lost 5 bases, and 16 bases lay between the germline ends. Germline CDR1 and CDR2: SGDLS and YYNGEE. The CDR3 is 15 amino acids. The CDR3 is CASSKLGGFDQPQHF. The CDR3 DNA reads TGTGCCAGCAGCAAGTTGGGGGGGTTCGATCAGCCCCAGCATTTT.

CDR3 DNA: TGTGCCAGCAGCGTAGTAGGGGCGGTACAAGAGACCCAGTACTTC. Translation gives CASSVVGAVQETQYF. The rearrangement uses TRBV9 and TRBJ2-5; tentatively, D is TRBD1 (5 bases). Between the trimmed V and J ends, which lost 0 bases and 2 bases, there was a span of 11 bases. CDR1 is SGDLS and CDR2 is YYNGEE in the germline V gene. The CDR3 sequence is 15 residues long.

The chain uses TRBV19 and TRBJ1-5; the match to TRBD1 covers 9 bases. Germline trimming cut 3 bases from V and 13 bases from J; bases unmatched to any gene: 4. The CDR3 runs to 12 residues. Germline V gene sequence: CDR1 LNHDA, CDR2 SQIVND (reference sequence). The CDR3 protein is CASSMQGQGQHF. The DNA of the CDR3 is TGTGCCAGTAGTATGCAGGGACAGGGACAGCATTTT. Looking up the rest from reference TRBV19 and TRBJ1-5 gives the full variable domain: DGGITQSPKYLFRKEGQNVTLSCEQNLNHDAMYWYRQDPGQGLRLIYYSQIVNDFQKGDIAEGYSVSREKKESFPLTVTSAQKNPTAFYLCASSMQGQGQHFGDGTRLSIL.

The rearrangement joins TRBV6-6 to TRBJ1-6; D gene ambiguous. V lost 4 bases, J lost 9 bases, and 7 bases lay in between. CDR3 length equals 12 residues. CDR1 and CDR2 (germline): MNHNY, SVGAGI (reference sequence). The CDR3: CASSFEVSPLHF. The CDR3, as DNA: TGTGCCAGCAGTTTTGAGGTTTCACCCCTCCACTTT.

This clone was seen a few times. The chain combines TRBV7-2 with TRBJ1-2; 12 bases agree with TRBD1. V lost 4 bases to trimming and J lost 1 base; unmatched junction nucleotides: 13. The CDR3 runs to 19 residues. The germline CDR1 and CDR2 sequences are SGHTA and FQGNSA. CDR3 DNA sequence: TGTGCCAGCAGCTCACAGCTCGGGACAGGGGGCGTTTTTAACTATGGCTACACCTTC. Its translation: CASSSQLGTGGVFNYGYTF.

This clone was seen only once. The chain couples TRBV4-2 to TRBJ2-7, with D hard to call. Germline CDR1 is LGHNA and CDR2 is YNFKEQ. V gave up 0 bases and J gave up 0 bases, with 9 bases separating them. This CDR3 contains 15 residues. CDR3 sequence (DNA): TGTGCCAGCAGCCAAGATGCGCAAAGCTCCTACGAGCAGTACTTC. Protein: CASSQDAQSSYEQYF.

CDR3 bases: TGTGCCAGCAGCCCGCAGTGGACAGATAAGTACGAGCAGTACTTC. Protein: CASSPQWTDKYEQYF. The genes are TRBV9 and TRBJ2-7; D is perhaps TRBD1 (6 bases). The CDR3 extends over 15 amino acids. Germline lookup yields CDR1 SGDLS and CDR2 YYNGEE. Deletions cut 4 bases from V and 4 bases from J, with 18 bases between.

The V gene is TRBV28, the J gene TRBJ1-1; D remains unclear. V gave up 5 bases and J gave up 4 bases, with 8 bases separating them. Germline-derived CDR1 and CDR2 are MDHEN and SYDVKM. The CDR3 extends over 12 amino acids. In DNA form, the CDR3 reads TGTGCCAGCAGTACTCGCCCCACTGAAGCTTTCTTT. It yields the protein CASSTRPTEAFF.

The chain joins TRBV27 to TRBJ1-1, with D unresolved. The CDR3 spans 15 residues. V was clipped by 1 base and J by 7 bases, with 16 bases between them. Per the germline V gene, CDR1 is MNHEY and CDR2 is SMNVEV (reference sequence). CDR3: CASSLWSRANGEAFF. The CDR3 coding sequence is TGTGCCAGCAGTTTATGGTCCAGAGCGAATGGTGAAGCTTTCTTT.

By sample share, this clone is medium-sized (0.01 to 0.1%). The CDR3 loop reads CASSRQGDPDTQYF. The CDR3 nucleotides are TGTGCCAGCAGCCGTCAGGGTGATCCAGATACGCAGTATTTT. J is TRBJ2-3 and V is TRBV7-9; perhaps TRBD1 as D (5 bases). Per germline, CDR1 SEHNR and CDR2 FQNEAQ (reference sequence). Trimming removed 5 bases from V and 4 bases from J, with 13 bases in between. The CDR3 loop spans 14 amino acids.